This record concerns one T cell receptor (beta chain) sequence. Here the CDR3 omits its conserved ending phenylalanine or tryptophan, so a read error is the likely source. It is unclear where the CDR3 begins or ends on the DNA, so no DNA is shown, and the CDR3 is as TCRdb lists it. This entry comes from a study of CD8+CD57+ T cells in acquired aplastic anemia. About the study: Sorted CD4+ and CD8+ cells yielded DNA averaging around 3 ug.

It was genomic DNA that served as the template for profiling TCR beta VDJ and CDR3. TCRdb reprocessed the reads via MiXCR and lists one record per CDR3 protein. This table has more than 150,000 distinct CDR3 sequences, 40% to 55% appearing once. The CDR3 length equals 15 residues, ends included. Per the germline V gene, CDR1 is SQVTM and CDR2 is ANQGSEA. Specimen: sorted CD4+, CD8+, or CD8+CD57+ T cells (not recorded which) from PBMCs. The genes are TRBV29-1 and TRBJ2-3. The receptor was derived from a human donor in good health. This chain's CDR3 is CSVEDARFQTDTRYL.